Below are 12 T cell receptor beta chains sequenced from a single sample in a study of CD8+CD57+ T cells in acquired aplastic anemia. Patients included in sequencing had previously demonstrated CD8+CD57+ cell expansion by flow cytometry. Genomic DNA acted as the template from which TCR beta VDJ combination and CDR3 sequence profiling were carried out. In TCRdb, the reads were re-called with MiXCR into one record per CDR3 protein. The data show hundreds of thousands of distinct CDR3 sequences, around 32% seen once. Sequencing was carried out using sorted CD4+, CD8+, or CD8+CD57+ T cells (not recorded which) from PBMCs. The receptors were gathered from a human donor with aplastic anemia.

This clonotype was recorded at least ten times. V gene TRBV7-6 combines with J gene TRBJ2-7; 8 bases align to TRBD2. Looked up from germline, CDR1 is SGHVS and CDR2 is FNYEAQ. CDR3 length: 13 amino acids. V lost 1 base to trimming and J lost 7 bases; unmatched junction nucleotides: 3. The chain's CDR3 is CASSLEASGEQYF. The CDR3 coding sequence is TGTGCCAGCAGCTTAGAGGCTAGCGGGGAGCAGTACTTC.

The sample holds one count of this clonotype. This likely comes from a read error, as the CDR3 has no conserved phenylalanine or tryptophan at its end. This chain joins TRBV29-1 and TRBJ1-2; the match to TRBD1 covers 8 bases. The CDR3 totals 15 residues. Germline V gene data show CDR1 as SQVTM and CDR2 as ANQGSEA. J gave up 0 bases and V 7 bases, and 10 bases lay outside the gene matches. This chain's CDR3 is CSANLQGGTNYGYTL. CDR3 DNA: TGCAGCGCTAATCTACAGGGGGGGACTAACTATGGCTACACCTTA.

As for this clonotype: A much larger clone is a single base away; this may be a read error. The CDR3 DNA sequence: TGTGCCAGCAGAAGACTAGACGCGGGGACCCAGTTCTTC. Translation gives CASRRLDAGTQFF. The chain has TRBV2 and TRBJ2-1, with D possibly being TRBD2 (6 bases). Trimming took 6 bases from V and 13 from J, leaving 19 bases between them. Germline V gene sequence: CDR1 SNHLY, CDR2 FYNNEI. The CDR3 is 13 amino acids.

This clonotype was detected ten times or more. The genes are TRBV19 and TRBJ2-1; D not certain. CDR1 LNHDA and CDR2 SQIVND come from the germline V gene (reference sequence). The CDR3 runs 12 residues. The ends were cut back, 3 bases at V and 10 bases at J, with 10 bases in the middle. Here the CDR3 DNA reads TGTGCCAGTAGTATGTTGTCGACCGAGCAGTTCTTC. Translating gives CASSMLSTEQFF.

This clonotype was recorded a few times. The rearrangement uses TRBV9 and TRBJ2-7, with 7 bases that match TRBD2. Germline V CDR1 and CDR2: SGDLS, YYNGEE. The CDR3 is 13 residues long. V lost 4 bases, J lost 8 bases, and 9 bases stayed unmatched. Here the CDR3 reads CASSPRWGGKQYF. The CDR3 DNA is TGTGCCAGCAGCCCCCGGTGGGGGGGGAAGCAGTACTTC.

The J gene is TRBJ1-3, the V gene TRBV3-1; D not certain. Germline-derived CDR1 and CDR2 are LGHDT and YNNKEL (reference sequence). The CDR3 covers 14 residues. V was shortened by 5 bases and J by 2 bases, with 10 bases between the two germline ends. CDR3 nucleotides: TGTGCCAGCAGCGTAAGACATCCTGGAAACACCATATATTTT. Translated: CASSVRHPGNTIYF.

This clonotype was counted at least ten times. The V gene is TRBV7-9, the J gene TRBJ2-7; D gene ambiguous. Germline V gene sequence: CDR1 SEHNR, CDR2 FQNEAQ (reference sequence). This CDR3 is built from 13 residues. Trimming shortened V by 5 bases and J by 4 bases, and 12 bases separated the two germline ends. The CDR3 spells CASSRGTVYEQYF. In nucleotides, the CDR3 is TGTGCCAGCAGCCGTGGTACAGTTTACGAGCAGTACTTC.

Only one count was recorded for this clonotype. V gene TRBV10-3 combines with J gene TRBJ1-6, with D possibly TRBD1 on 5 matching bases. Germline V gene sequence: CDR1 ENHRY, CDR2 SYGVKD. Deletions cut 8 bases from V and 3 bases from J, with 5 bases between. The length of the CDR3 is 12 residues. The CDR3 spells CAIGGYNSPLHF. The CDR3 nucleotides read TGTGCCATCGGGGGCTATAATTCACCCCTCCACTTT.

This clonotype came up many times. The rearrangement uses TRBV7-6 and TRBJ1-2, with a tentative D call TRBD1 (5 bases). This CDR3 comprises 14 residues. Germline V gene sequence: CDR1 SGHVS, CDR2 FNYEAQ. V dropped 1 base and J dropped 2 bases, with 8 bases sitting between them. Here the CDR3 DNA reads TGTGCCAGCAGCTTAGGCAGGGACAACTATGGCTACACCTTC. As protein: CASSLGRDNYGYTF.

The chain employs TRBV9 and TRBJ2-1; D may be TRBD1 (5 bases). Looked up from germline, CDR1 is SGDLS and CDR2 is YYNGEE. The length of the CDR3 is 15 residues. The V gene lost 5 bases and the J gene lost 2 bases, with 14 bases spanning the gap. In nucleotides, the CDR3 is TGTGCCAGCAGTGTACAGGTAGTCCCCTACAATGAGCAGTTCTTC. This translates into CASSVQVVPYNEQFF.

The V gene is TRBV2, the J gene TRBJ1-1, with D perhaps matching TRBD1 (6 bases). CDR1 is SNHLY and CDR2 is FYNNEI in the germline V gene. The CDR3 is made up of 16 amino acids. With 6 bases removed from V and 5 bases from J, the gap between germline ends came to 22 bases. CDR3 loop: CASRSLLMFQGTEAFF. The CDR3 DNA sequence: TGTGCCAGCAGGTCCCTTTTGATGTTCCAGGGGACTGAAGCTTTCTTT.

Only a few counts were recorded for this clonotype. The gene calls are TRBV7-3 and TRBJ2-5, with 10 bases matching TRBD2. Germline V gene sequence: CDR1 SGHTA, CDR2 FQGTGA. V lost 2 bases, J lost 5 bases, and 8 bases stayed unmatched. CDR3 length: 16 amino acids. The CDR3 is CASSLVTLSGRETQYF. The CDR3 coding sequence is TGTGCCAGCAGCTTAGTTACCCTTAGCGGGAGGGAGACCCAGTACTTC.